This T cell receptor beta chain emerged from a study of shared clonotypes between healthy human individuals. Points from the study as a whole: Researchers found naive subsets generally carried larger estimated richness than memory subsets.

Produced via immunoSEQ multiplex PCR; TCRdb's table is partial and in-frame only. The data contain more than 2 million clones, 85% to 95% of them singletons. With 1 base clipped from V and 1 base from J, the junction kept 3 bases outside the gene matches. This CDR3 has 16 amino acids. Germline loops: CDR1 SGHNT, CDR2 YYREEE (reference sequence). As regards this clone: Its antigen is unknown.

J is TRBJ2-3 and V is TRBV5-4, with TRBD2 matching over 10 bases. The sequenced sample consisted of naive CD4+ T cells sorted from blood. Noted subset: CD45RA+ positively selected. This receptor was obtained from a man between 18 and 35 years old in good health. The DNA of the CDR3 is TGTGCCAGCAGCTTGTTTCTAGCGGGAGGCACAGATACGCAGTATTTT. Translated: CASSLFLAGGTDTQYF. Based on the CDR3 plus reference TRBV5-4 and TRBJ2-3, the full variable domain is ETGVTQSPTHLIKTRGQQVTLRCSSQSGHNTVSWYQQALGQGPQFIFQYYREEENGRGNFPPRFSGLQFPNYSSELNVNALELDDSALYLCASSLFLAGGTDTQYFGPGTRLTVL.